This is a list of T cell receptor beta chains from one sample in a study of cytomegalovirus exposure and HLA in healthy donors. TCRdb keeps only in-frame clones here, not all; method: immunoSEQ multiplex PCR. The data hold 150,000 to 190,000 clones, with 82% observed a single time. The sample comprised PBMCs. These TCRs come from a woman aged 45 to 65 in good health and CMV-seropositive. CDR3s include the opening cysteine and the closing phenylalanine or tryptophan. Each record gives: CDR3 length, clone size, D gene, V gene, J gene, CDR3 DNA, CDR3 protein. D genes are given only for firm matches. Clone size is shown for a subset of rows, as once, few, many or a class of expanded clone.

13,few,TRBD2,TRBV6-4,TRBJ2-1,TGTGCCAGCAGAGGTAACGGGGGGGAGGAGCAGTTCTTC,CASRGNGGEEQFF
15,.,TRBD2,TRBV6-6,TRBJ2-7,TGTGCCTCGAGTAGGACTAGCGGGGGGGCGTTCGAGCAGTACTTC,CASSRTSGGAFEQYF
12,.,.,TRBV6-6,TRBJ2-7,TGTGCCATGCAGCAGGGTAACGGAGAGCAGTACTTC,CAMQQGNGEQYF
16,few,TRBD1,TRBV5-1,TRBJ1-1,TGCGCCAGCAGCCAACTATCCGGGACAGGGGGCCGGGGAGCTTTCTTT,CASSQLSGTGGRGAFF
16,.,.,TRBV7-8,TRBJ2-3,TGTGCCAGCAGCCTCTTAGGGGGGGGGTTCACAGATACGCAGTATTTT,CASSLLGGGFTDTQYF
13,.,.,TRBV6-1,TRBJ2-7,TGTGCCAGCAGGGACAGATCAACCTACGAGCAGTACTTC,CASRDRSTYEQYF
14,.,.,TRBV5-1,TRBJ2-2,TGCGCCAGCAGCTCGACACTTCCTGGGGGGGAGCTGTTTTTT,CASSSTLPGGELFF
16,.,TRBD1,TRBV5-4,TRBJ2-7,TGTGCCAGCAGCTTTCCACCGGGACAGGGTGCCTACGAGCAGTACTTC,CASSFPPGQGAYEQYF
13,.,.,TRBV18,TRBJ1-2,TGTGCCAGCTCCCCGCGGGGGGCGAATGGCTACACCTTC,CASSPRGANGYTF
15,.,TRBD1,TRBV19,TRBJ2-4,TGTGCCAGTAGTCCAGACAGGGGTGCCAAAAACATTCAGTACTTC,CASSPDRGAKNIQYF
12,.,TRBD1,TRBV10-3,TRBJ2-1,TGTGCCACTTCTACAGGGGGCCCTGAGCAGTTCTTC,CATSTGGPEQFF
19,.,.,TRBV5-1,TRBJ2-1,TGCGCCAGCAGCTTCGAGCGGGTTTTGCCAGTGAGTCCCCCCAATGAGCAGTTCTTC,CASSFERVLPVSPPNEQFF
15,few,.,TRBV5-4,TRBJ1-4,TGTGCCAGCAGCCCCGGGGTACTAACTAATGAAAAACTGTTTTTT,CASSPGVLTNEKLFF
15,.,TRBD1,TRBV6-6,TRBJ1-6,TGTGCCAGCAGTTCTCCGGGACAGGGGAATTCACCCCTCCACTTT,CASSSPGQGNSPLHF
13,.,.,TRBV5-6,TRBJ2-1,TGTGCCAGCAGCTTAGGGGGGGGCGTGGAGCAGTTCTTC,CASSLGGGVEQFF
15,.,TRBD1,TRBV2,TRBJ1-5,TGTGCCAGCAGTGATGGGCAGGGGGTGGATCAGCCCCAGCATTTT,CASSDGQGVDQPQHF
15,.,TRBD1,TRBV6-1,TRBJ1-5,TGTGCCAGCAGTTCTACGGGACAGGGCAATCAGCCCCAGCATTTT,CASSSTGQGNQPQHF
16,.,TRBD1,TRBV6-7,TRBJ2-7,TGTGCCAGCACCTCCTTCCAGGACAGGACCCCCTACGAGCAGTACTTC,CASTSFQDRTPYEQYF
16,.,.,TRBV9,TRBJ1-2,TGTGCCAGCAGTAGCTTAGGGCAGGGGAATAACTATGGCTACACCTTC,CASSSLGQGNNYGYTF
13,few,.,TRBV2,TRBJ1-1,TGTGCCAGCAGTGTTGGGGAGGTCACTGAAGCTTTCTTT,CASSVGEVTEAFF
20,.,TRBD1,TRBV19,TRBJ2-2,TGTGCCAGTAGTCTTAGGAGCCCTGGGACAGACTCCACGAACACCGGGGAGCTGTTTTTT,CASSLRSPGTDSTNTGELFF
15,.,.,TRBV27,TRBJ2-7,TGTGCCAGCAGACCAGCGGGCAAAGCACCCTACGAGCAGTACTTC,CASRPAGKAPYEQYF
15,.,.,TRBV7-9,TRBJ1-5,TGTGCCAGCAGCTTAGTAGGGGCGCCCGATCAGCCCCAGCATTTT,CASSLVGAPDQPQHF
17,.,TRBD2,TRBV7-2,TRBJ2-3,TGTGCCAGCAGCTTAGGCCCTAGCGGGGGGGCAACAGATACGCAGTATTTT,CASSLGPSGGATDTQYF
17,few,TRBD1,TRBV4-1,TRBJ2-1,TGCGCCAGCAGCCAAGGGAGACAGGGGGCTATCCACAATGAGCAGTTCTTC,CASSQGRQGAIHNEQFF
15,.,.,TRBV5-5,TRBJ1-6,TGTGCCAGCAGCCGAAATCTAGGGGGTAATTCACCCCTCCACTTT,CASSRNLGGNSPLHF
16,few,TRBD1,TRBV28,TRBJ2-1,TGTGCCAGCAGAGAACACAGGGGCGATACTTACAATGAGCAGTTCTTC,CASREHRGDTYNEQFF
13,.,TRBD1,TRBV29-1,TRBJ2-2,TGCAGCGGGGGGACAGGGAACACCGGGGAGCTGTTTTTT,CSGGTGNTGELFF
13,.,.,TRBV15,TRBJ2-2,TGTGCCACCAGCAGAGAGACTGCCGGGGAGCTGTTTTTT,CATSRETAGELFF
11,few,.,TRBV23-1,TRBJ2-1,TGCGCCAGGGACAGACACAATGAGCAGTTCTTC,CARDRHNEQFF
16,.,TRBD2,TRBV7-6,TRBJ2-7,TGTGCCAGCAGCTTATTAGGTGGGGGACTAGTCAACGAGCAGTACTTC,CASSLLGGGLVNEQYF
15,.,TRBD1,TRBV2,TRBJ1-2,TGTGCCAGCAGTGTAGTACAGGGGGGACGAGGTGGCTACACCTTC,CASSVVQGGRGGYTF
14,.,.,TRBV7-9,TRBJ2-7,TGTGCCAGCAGCTTCGGACGACAGGGAGGCGAGCAGTACTTC,CASSFGRQGGEQYF
12,.,TRBD2,TRBV11-2,TRBJ2-1,TGTGCCAGCAGCTTCGGGGGGAATGAGCAGTTCTTC,CASSFGGNEQFF
15,once,.,TRBV7-2,TRBJ2-7,TGTGCCAGCAGCTTAGGTCCTCTCCTCTCCTACGAGCAGTACTTC,CASSLGPLLSYEQYF
15,.,.,TRBV6-1,TRBJ2-6,TGTGCCAGCAGGGCAGGGATCTCTGGGGCCAACGTCCTGACTTTC,CASRAGISGANVLTF
21,.,.,TRBV13,TRBJ2-3,TGTGCCAGCAGCACCCAAGTTGGCGGGGCTAACCCAGATTTCACATTAGATACGCAGTATTTT,CASSTQVGGANPDFTLDTQYF
13,.,TRBD1,TRBV10-2,TRBJ1-5,TGCGCCAGCGGGACAGGAAGCAATCAGCCCCAGCATTTT,CASGTGSNQPQHF
14,.,TRBD1,TRBV9,TRBJ1-1,TGTGCCAGCAGTCGGACAGGAATGAACACTGAAGCTTTCTTT,CASSRTGMNTEAFF
15,.,.,TRBV7-2,TRBJ2-1,TGTGCCAGCAGCTTACTGGGGGCAGAAAGGAATGAGCAGTTCTTC,CASSLLGAERNEQFF
14,.,TRBD1,TRBV2,TRBJ2-2,TGTGCCAGCAGTTACAGGGGGCCCGCCGGGGAGCTGTTTTTT,CASSYRGPAGELFF
14,.,TRBD1,TRBV29-1,TRBJ1-2,TGCAGCGTTGAAGAGACACAGGGGGCAGGAGGCTACACCTTC,CSVEETQGAGGYTF
14,.,.,TRBV7-9,TRBJ2-6,TGTGCCAGCAGCCCTCCCTCTGGGGCCAACGTCCTGACTTTC,CASSPPSGANVLTF
13,.,.,TRBV10-3,TRBJ2-3,TGTGCCGTGTCGCAGGGGGGTGGAGATACGCAGTATTTT,CAVSQGGGDTQYF
13,.,TRBD1,TRBV29-1,TRBJ2-1,TGCAGCGTCAACGACAGGGGGGGTCAAAGGCAGTTCTTC,CSVNDRGGQRQFF
15,.,TRBD2,TRBV9,TRBJ2-1,TGTGCCAGCAGCCCCGGGGTGGGGGGGTACAATGAGCAGTTCTTC,CASSPGVGGYNEQFF
14,.,TRBD2,TRBV6-5,TRBJ2-5,TGTGCCAGCAGCAAGGGGAGGGGAGGGGAGACCCAGTACTTC,CASSKGRGGETQYF